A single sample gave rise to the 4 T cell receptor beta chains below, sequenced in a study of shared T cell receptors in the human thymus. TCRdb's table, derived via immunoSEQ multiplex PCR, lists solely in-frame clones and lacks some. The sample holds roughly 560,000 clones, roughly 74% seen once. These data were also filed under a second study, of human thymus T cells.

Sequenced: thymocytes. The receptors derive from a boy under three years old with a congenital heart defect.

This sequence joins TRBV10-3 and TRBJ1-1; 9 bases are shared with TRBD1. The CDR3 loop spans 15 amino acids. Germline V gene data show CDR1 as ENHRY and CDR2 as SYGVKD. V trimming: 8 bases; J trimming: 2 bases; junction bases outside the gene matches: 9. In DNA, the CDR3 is TGTGCCATCGCCGGACAGGGGTTAGTAAACACTGAAGCTTTCTTT. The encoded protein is CAIAGQGLVNTEAFF.

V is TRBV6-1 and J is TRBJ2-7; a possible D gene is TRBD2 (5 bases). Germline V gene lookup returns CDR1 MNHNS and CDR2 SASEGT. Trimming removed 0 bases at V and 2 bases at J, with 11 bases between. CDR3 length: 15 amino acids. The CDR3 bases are TGTGCCAGCAGTGAAGCCGAGGGTCCACCCTACGAGCAGTACTTC. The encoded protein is CASSEAEGPPYEQYF.

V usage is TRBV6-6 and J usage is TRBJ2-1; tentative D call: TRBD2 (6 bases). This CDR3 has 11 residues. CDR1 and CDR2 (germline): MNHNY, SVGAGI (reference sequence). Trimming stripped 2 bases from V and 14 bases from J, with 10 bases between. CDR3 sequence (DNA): TGTGCCAGCAGTTACGCGGGGTCGGAGTTCTTC. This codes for CASSYAGSEFF.

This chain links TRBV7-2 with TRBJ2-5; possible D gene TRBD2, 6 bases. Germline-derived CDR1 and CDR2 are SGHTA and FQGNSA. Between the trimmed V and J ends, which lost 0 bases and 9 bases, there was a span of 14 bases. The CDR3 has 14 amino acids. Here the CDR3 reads CASSLAGTPKAQYF. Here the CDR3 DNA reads TGTGCCAGCAGCTTAGCGGGGACTCCGAAGGCCCAGTACTTC.